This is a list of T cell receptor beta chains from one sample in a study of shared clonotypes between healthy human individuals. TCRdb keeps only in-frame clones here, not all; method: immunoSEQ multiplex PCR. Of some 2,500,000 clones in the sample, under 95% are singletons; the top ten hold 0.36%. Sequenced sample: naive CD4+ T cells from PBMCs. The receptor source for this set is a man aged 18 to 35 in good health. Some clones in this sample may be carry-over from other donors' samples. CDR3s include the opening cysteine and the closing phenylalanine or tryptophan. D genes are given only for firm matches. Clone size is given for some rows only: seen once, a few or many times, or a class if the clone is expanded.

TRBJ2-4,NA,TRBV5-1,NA,TGCGCCAGCAGCTTGGTTTCCCCGACGAGCCTAGCCAAAAACATTCAGTACTTC,CASSLVSPTSLAKNIQYF
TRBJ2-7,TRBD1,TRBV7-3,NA,TGTGCCAGCAGCTTAACGGACAGGGACGAGCAGTACTTC,CASSLTDRDEQYF
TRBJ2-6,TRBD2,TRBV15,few,TGTGCCACCAGTGCAAGAGCCGGGGGGAGGGTTGAAACTGGGGCCAACGTCCTGACTTTC,CATSARAGGRVETGANVLTF
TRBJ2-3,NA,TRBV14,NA,TGTGCCAGCAGCCCCCTCGGCGGGATCTTCACAGATACGCAGTATTTT,CASSPLGGIFTDTQYF
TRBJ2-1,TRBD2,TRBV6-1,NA,TGTGCCAGCAGTGAATTGGCTAGCGGGAGCAATGAGCAGTTCTTC,CASSELASGSNEQFF
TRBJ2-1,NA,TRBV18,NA,TGTGCCAGCTCACCACCGGGCGCCGCCACCTTGCCATACAATGAGCAGTTCTTC,CASSPPGAATLPYNEQFF
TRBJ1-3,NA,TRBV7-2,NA,TGTGCCAGCAGCTTGCCTGTGGGGAGCGGAAACACCATATATTTT,CASSLPVGSGNTIYF
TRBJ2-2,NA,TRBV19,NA,TGTGCCAGGAGCGTGGCGATCAACACCGGGGAGCTGTTTTTT,CARSVAINTGELFF
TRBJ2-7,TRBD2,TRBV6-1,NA,TGTGCCAGCAGTGTGAGGAGGGTAGCGGGTGTCTCCTACGAGCAGTACTTC,CASSVRRVAGVSYEQYF
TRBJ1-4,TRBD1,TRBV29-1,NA,TGCAGCGTTGAAGATGGCTCAGGGGGCAATGAAAAACTGTTTTTT,CSVEDGSGGNEKLFF
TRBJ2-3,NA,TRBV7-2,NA,TGTGCCAGCAGCCCCAGACCGGGAGAGAATACGCAGTATTTT,CASSPRPGENTQYF
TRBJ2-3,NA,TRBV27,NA,TGTGCCAGCAGTTTGAGAGATACGCAGTATTTT,CASSLRDTQYF
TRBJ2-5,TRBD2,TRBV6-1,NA,TGTGCCAGCAGTTCCACCGGGACTACCGAAGAGACCCAGTACTTC,CASSSTGTTEETQYF
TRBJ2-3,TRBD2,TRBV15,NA,TGTGCCACCAGCTTCCGGACTAGCGGGACTATAGATACGCAGTATTTT,CATSFRTSGTIDTQYF
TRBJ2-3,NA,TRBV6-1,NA,TGTGCCAGCAGTGAAGCGAACAGCGCTATTCTCGATACGCAGTATTTT,CASSEANSAILDTQYF
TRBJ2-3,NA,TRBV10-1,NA,TGCGCCAGCAGCGCCGCCGGAATACCAGATACGCAGTATTTT,CASSAAGIPDTQYF
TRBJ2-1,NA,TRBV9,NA,TGTGCCAGCAGCTTGCCTAGCGTTGAGCAGTTCTTC,CASSLPSVEQFF
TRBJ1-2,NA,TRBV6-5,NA,TGTGCCAGCAGGGAGAGTCGAAACTATGGCTACACCTTC,CASRESRNYGYTF
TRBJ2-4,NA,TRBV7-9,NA,TGTGCCAGCAGCTTATCCGGGCTGGGAAACATTCAGTACTTC,CASSLSGLGNIQYF
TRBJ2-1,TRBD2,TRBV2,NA,TGTGCCAGCAGGTATACTAGCGGGAGGGTTGAGCAGTTCTTC,CASRYTSGRVEQFF
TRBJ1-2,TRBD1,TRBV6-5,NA,TGTGCCAGCAGTGTGACAGGGCAGTATGGCTACACCTTC,CASSVTGQYGYTF
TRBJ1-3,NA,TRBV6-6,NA,TGTGCCAGCAGTTACTCGAGTGGGGCCCCTGGAAACACCATATATTTT,CASSYSSGAPGNTIYF
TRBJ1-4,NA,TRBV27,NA,TGTGCCAGCAGCCACGGGGATGCAACTAATGAAAAACTGTTTTTT,CASSHGDATNEKLFF
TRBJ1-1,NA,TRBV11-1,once,TGTGCCAGCAGCTTACGAAGCCTAAACACTGAAGCTTTCTTT,CASSLRSLNTEAFF
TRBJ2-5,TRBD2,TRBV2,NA,TGTGCCAGCACAACCGGGACTAGCGGGACACAAGAGACCCAGTACTTC,CASTTGTSGTQETQYF
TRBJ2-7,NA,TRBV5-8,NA,TGTGCCAGCAGTTCAGGACGGGGCGAGCAGTACTTC,CASSSGRGEQYF